This T cell receptor beta chain originates from a study of cytomegalovirus exposure and HLA in healthy donors. In the study overall: A prior study identified some 100 million unique TCR beta sequences from 200 million or so T cells.

Regarding the study as a whole: The classifier, whose performance was assessed in both the original and validation cohorts, reportedly diagnosed cytomegalovirus status with high specificity and sensitivity. Researchers reported in a later analysis that a missense DCLRE1C variant was tied to TCR beta V- and J-gene trimming.

Trimming left V 1 base short and J 6 bases short, with 7 bases between. Germline V lookup: CDR1 SGHTA, CDR2 FQGTGA. The CDR3 runs 14 residues. PCR amplification relied on 60 Vbeta primers (plus 13 Jbeta primers). Assay used: immunoSEQ multiplex PCR; TCRdb lists only in-frame clones, some missing. The sample has tens of thousands of clones, less than 80% seen once. A single count supports this clone. Its antigen is as yet unknown. This clonotype was obtained from a woman aged 45-60 years in good health and CMV-seronegative. Sequenced sample: PBMCs. V gene TRBV7-3 combines with J gene TRBJ2-6; TRBD2 might be the D (5 bases). In nucleotides, the CDR3 is TGTGCCAGCAGCTTAAATCGGGAGGCCAACGTCCTGACTTTC. This encodes CASSLNREANVLTF.